The entry that follows covers one TCR delta chain sequence. Antigen specificity is unknown. TCRdb's protein, taken from a much larger clone, differs from this DNA's translation at residue 14, likely owing to a read error; the protein displayed comes from the DNA. Each sorted gammadelta sample had TRG and TRD chains sequenced. TCRdb fed the multiplex PCR reads into CATT to redo clone calling. The sample comprises 85,000 to 95,000 delta-chain clones, 1.4% to 1.5% of which are singletons, and around 8.5% rests with the top ten. These data are taken from a study of γδ T cells in repeated Plasmodium falciparum infection. Study summary: Samples were taken at baseline, before some infections, and 21 days after each. Study observations and caveats: Many TCRgamma sequences overlapped between individuals in stable Vgamma9/Vdelta2+ repertoires.

Germline CDR1 and CDR2: TSWWSYY and QGS. The CDR3 has 21 amino acids. Vgamma9/Vdelta2+ and Vdelta2-negative gammadelta T cells were flow-sorted from PBMC for bulk sequencing. The chain couples TRDV1 to TRDJ1, with 12 nucleotides matching TRDD3. This TCR came from a pool of human donors (malaria-infected and uninfected, not separated). The sample comprised gamma-delta T cells from blood. The CDR3 nucleotides are TGTGCTCTCGGGGGTTTCCTCGCCGGTACTGGGGGATACTCCCACACCGATAAACTCATCTTT. As protein: CALGGFLAGTGGYSHTDKLIF.